The rows below give T cell receptor beta chains drawn from one sample of a study of T cell responses to AZD1222 COVID-19 vaccine. Only in-frame clones appear in the TCRdb table, and some are missing; sequencing was by immunoSEQ multiplex PCR. The table has some 120,000 clones, approximately 85% seen once. The source was peripheral blood, collected 28 days after the second AZD1222 dose. Receptor source: an adult who received the AZD1222 COVID-19 vaccine. Both conserved end residues are part of each CDR3. The D gene is left open where the match is weak. The size entry is marked missing in some rows and otherwise reads once, few, many or a size class.

TGTGCCAGCTCACCGGTGACAGGGGGAGAATCACCCCTCCACTTT | CASSPVTGGESPLHF | once | TRBJ1-6 | TRBD1 | TRBV18
TGTGCCAGCAGCTACCGGGGACAGGGCAATCAGCCCCAGCATTTT | CASSYRGQGNQPQHF | NA | TRBJ1-5 | TRBD1 | TRBV5-6
TGTGCCAGCAGTTACGGTCCGGCGAACACTGAAGCTTTCTTT | CASSYGPANTEAFF | once | TRBJ1-1 | NA | TRBV6-5
TGTGCCAGCAGTTTATCCCGGGACAGGGAGCCTGAAGCTTTCTTT | CASSLSRDREPEAFF | NA | TRBJ1-1 | TRBD1 | TRBV6-5
TGTGCCAGCAGCCATGGAGACCAGGTCCAGCCCCAGCATTTT | CASSHGDQVQPQHF | NA | TRBJ1-5 | NA | TRBV3-1/TRBV3-2
TGTGCCAGCGGAACAACGGGGCCTTACACCGGGGAGCTGTTTTTT | CASGTTGPYTGELFF | NA | TRBJ2-2 | NA | TRBV6-5
TGCGCCCAGGATCGCTGGGGATGGGGGGAAAAACTGTTTTTT | CAQDRWGWGEKLFF | NA | TRBJ1-4 | NA | TRBV5-1
TGTGCCAGCAGTTTTTCCCCTGCCTACGAGCAGTACTTC | CASSFSPAYEQYF | NA | TRBJ2-7 | NA | TRBV28
TGTGCCAGCAGTCACCTACAGGGGAATAGCAATCAGCCCCAGCATTTT | CASSHLQGNSNQPQHF | NA | TRBJ1-5 | TRBD1 | TRBV28
TGTGCCAGCAGCGTAGGATGGGACGGGACTAGCGCAGATACGCAGTATTTT | CASSVGWDGTSADTQYF | NA | TRBJ2-3 | TRBD2 | TRBV9
TGTGCCAGCTCACCACAGAGTTCGGGACAGGCTGAAGCTTTCTTT | CASSPQSSGQAEAFF | NA | TRBJ1-1 | TRBD1 | TRBV18
TGCAGCGTTGATAGTGGACAGAATGAAAAACTGTTTTTT | CSVDSGQNEKLFF | NA | TRBJ1-4 | NA | TRBV29-1
TGCGCCAGCGTGGACACTATGAACACTGAAGCTTTCTTT | CASVDTMNTEAFF | NA | TRBJ1-1 | NA | TRBV5-1
TGTGCCAGCAGCCCCCGTAGAGGGGCAGGGGCCGAGCAGTACTTC | CASSPRRGAGAEQYF | NA | TRBJ2-7 | NA | TRBV14
TGTGCCAGCAGCTTAGGGACAGCCTCCACTGAAGCTTTCTTT | CASSLGTASTEAFF | NA | TRBJ1-1 | NA | TRBV11-2
TGTGCCTCATCGGGGGGGTTTGGCTACACCTTC | CASSGGFGYTF | NA | TRBJ1-2 | NA | TRBV9
TGCAGTGCTAGCCCCGTCCCTGAAGCTTTCTTT | CSASPVPEAFF | NA | TRBJ1-1 | NA | TRBV20-1
TGTGCCAGCAGCCTCCCGGGTGGGGGCCAACAAAACTTC | CASSLPGGGQQNF | NA | TRBJ1-2 | NA | TRBV16
TGTGCCAGCAGTTCCGCTGGACAGGGTGGAAACACCATATATTTT | CASSSAGQGGNTIYF | NA | TRBJ1-3 | TRBD1 | TRBV6-5
TGCAGCGTTGGCTCGGGGGGTCGAGGGAATCAGCCCCAGCATTTT | CSVGSGGRGNQPQHF | once | TRBJ1-5 | NA | TRBV29-1
TGCGCCAGCAGCTTCGGACTAGCGGGGCGCGCGGGCGAGCAGTACTTC | CASSFGLAGRAGEQYF | few | TRBJ2-7 | TRBD2 | TRBV5-1
TGTGCCAGCACTCGGATTAATCAGCCCCAGCATTTT | CASTRINQPQHF | NA | TRBJ1-5 | NA | TRBV12-3/TRBV12-4
TGCGCCAGCAGCCAAGATCACCCGGGACAGGGGTGGGAAGATACGCAGTATTTT | CASSQDHPGQGWEDTQYF | NA | TRBJ2-3 | TRBD1 | TRBV4-3
TGCGCCAGCAGTGAGTCTGGAAAGGGAGGTAATCAGCCCCAGCATTTT | CASSESGKGGNQPQHF | NA | TRBJ1-5 | NA | TRBV10-1
TGTGCCAGCAGCTGGAACAGGGGAAACACTGAAGCTTTCTTT | CASSWNRGNTEAFF | NA | TRBJ1-1 | TRBD1 | TRBV6-2/TRBV6-3
TGTGCCAGCAGCCTACGGGGGGACTCCTACAATGAGCAGTTCTTC | CASSLRGDSYNEQFF | NA | TRBJ2-1 | TRBD2 | TRBV7-8
TGTGCCAGTAGTATCCCCAGGCTAGCGGGGGGCCGCACCGGGGAGCTGTTTTTT | CASSIPRLAGGRTGELFF | NA | TRBJ2-2 | TRBD2 | TRBV19
TGTGCCAGCAGCTTGGCCATCGGCAGGGACAATCAGCCCCAGCATTTT | CASSLAIGRDNQPQHF | NA | TRBJ1-5 | NA | TRBV5-6
TGTGCCAGCAGCCAATGGACAGGGGACAATGAGCAGTTCTTC | CASSQWTGDNEQFF | NA | TRBJ2-1 | TRBD1 | TRBV3-1/TRBV3-2
TGTGCCAGTCATTGGGGGGGAGCCCCAACACCCGGGGAGCTGTTTTTT | CASHWGGAPTPGELFF | NA | TRBJ2-2 | TRBD2 | TRBV19
TGCGCCAGCAGCTTGGGGCAGGACTCCCGAGCTTTCTTT | CASSLGQDSRAFF | NA | TRBJ1-1 | NA | TRBV5-1
TGTGCCAGCTCACCATATAGGGACACTGAAGCTTTCTTT | CASSPYRDTEAFF | NA | TRBJ1-1 | NA | TRBV18